This TCR beta chain derives from a study of cytomegalovirus exposure and HLA in healthy donors (dated by TCRdb to about 2017). With respect to the entire study: According to an earlier analysis of several hundred of the donors, some 180 million T cells yielded 117 million unique TCR beta sequences and around 280 Gb of sequence data. Roughly 290 gigabases of sequencing data and around 80 million unique TCR sequences made up an early release that covered nearly 650 HLA-typed donors. The genetic ancestry cluster associated with self-reported Caucasian donors included 80% to 90% of the 398 genotyped donors. The study was designed to test whether signatures of past pathogen exposure could be identified by cataloging public T cell receptors. Using immunosequencing, the study profiled T cell repertoires from some 670 subjects and related those repertoires to cytomegalovirus serostatus. Along with the roughly 670-subject first cohort, a separate validation cohort of approximately 110 different subjects was used. To predict cytomegalovirus infection status, the study brought together high-throughput TCR immunosequencing, statistical association of individual TCRs with disease status, and machine learning. To study patterns of TCR occurrence, a later analysis re-analyzed previously published TCR beta repertoires from just over 650 donors and added high-resolution HLA genotyping. In the later analysis, no new phenotypic data were used to find candidate immune exposures; instead, reliance was placed on TCR beta sequences and their occurrence across donors. In an earlier analysis of 587 of the donors, high-throughput TCR beta sequencing was used to judge whether each TCR beta V gene segment behaved as functional or pseudogenic. Donor age, sex, ethnicity and CMV serostatus were compiled alongside the repertoire data. A later genetic analysis used genome-wide SNP genotypes for about 65% of the roughly 670 donors, treating that subset as a discovery cohort. All discovery cohort repertoires had been generated using a single sequencing platform. HLA typing included class I and class II loci at four-digit resolution. Typing coverage varied by locus: about 620-630 donors for A, B, C, DRB1 and DQB1; some 520 for DQA1; 600 to 610 for DPA1; around 490 for DPB1. Because of strong linkage in the cohort, roughly five DR-DQ haplotypes were treated as single units for association and clustering. Among some 410 genotyped donors of the cohort, an average of about 240,000 unique TCR beta nucleotide sequences were sequenced per donor, 15% to 20% of them non-productive.

About this clone itself: This clone's antigen is unknown. No much larger clonotype is one base removed from it; base qualities were not supplied.

Trimmed from V: 7 bases; trimmed from J: 0 bases; junction bases lacking a gene match: 10. The germline V gene (reference sequence) specifies LNHDA as CDR1 and SQIVND as CDR2. The CDR3 measures 18 amino acids from cysteine to phenylalanine. Here the CDR3 DNA is all that survives: 54 bases in frame from base 1. The library relied on the immunoSEQ multiplex PCR assay. For the multiplex PCR, a mixture combining 60 forward primers for TCR Vbeta segments and 13 reverse primers for TCR Jbeta segments was used. Amplification of the CDR3 region of rearranged TCR beta genes was performed with a multiplex PCR assay on genomic DNA. The Illumina HiSeq System was used to sequence the amplified TCR beta libraries as 87-base-pair reads. Per the source publication's procedure: In a later analysis, some 80 million unique TCR beta chains were counted across the 500 to 700 repertoires, and about 10 million of these chains were shared by at least two donors. To remove PCR and sequencing errors, raw reads were error-corrected and collapsed into unique sequences using a nearest-neighbor algorithm that merged closely related sequences. Alignment of CDR3 sequences to IMGT reference sequences was used to assign V, D and J gene segments. For a sequence to be retained, a match of at least six nucleotides to both a V gene segment and a J gene segment was required. Rearrangements were classified as productive when the CDR3 lacked stop codons and remained in frame with V and J, and all other rearrangements were classified as non-productive. Following IMGT convention, CDR3 was defined as the stretch from the second conserved V-encoded cysteine up to the conserved J-encoded phenylalanine. In an earlier analysis of just under 600 of the donors, sequences lacking an unambiguous match to a single V gene segment were excluded. An earlier analysis of a few hundred of the donors called V segments functional above 56.7% productive rearrangements and segregating when the between-donor standard deviation exceeded 5%. A statistical classification framework was developed to diagnose cytomegalovirus status using the catalog of TCR beta chain sequences. A later analysis assigned V and J genes by comparing TCR nucleotide sequences with IMGT/GENE-DB human TR gene sequences. The TCRdist pipeline was used in a later analysis to assign CDR3 sequences and most-parsimonious VDJ recombination scenarios. In a later analysis, each TCR beta chain was defined by its CDR3 amino acid sequence together with its V-gene family, and reads lacking a unique V-gene family were excluded. A later analysis removed 592 highly shared, low-generation-probability nucleotide sequences to deal with suspected cross-contamination and a sequencing artifact. In a later analysis, a clonal expansion index was calculated for each public chain from normalized within-repertoire ranks of inferred template counts. A later analysis computed generation probabilities with a VDJ recombination model fitted to out-of-frame rearrangements, and checked the results against IGoR. In a later analysis, hypergeometric tests were used to score TCR-TCR, TCR-HLA and TCR-CMV co-occurrence, with a repertoire-size bias correction applied to TCR pairs. In a later analysis, false discovery rates were estimated by permuting HLA or CMV assignments 20 times. In a later analysis, co-occurring TCRs were grouped using DBSCAN, and TCRdist sequence similarity was added for clustering within HLA-allele-positive subsets. Repertoires with fewer than 30,000 or more than 120,000 public chains, plus five repertoires with anomalous nucleotide sharing, were excluded from co-occurrence clustering. TCRdb provides this immuneACCESS table in a form limited to in-frame rearrangements. Some clones are lacking; in checked studies, under half of them reflect an unresolved V gene, and why the rest are absent is not known. That table is the source of V, J and clone size, and D and trimming were worked out from the DNA. In all, the sample holds more than 95,000 clones, and roughly 66% of those were seen once. Around 5% of the sample is held by the ten biggest clonotypes.

The investigation overall reported the following: HLA typing was unavailable for some donors at each locus, so association tests used only the typed subset. An association between a missense DCLRE1C variant and V-gene and J-gene trimming of TCR beta chains was found in a later genetic analysis and replicated in an independent cohort. A later analysis associated 15,000 to 20,000 TCR beta sequences with specific HLA alleles at a false discovery rate of 0.05. In both the original and validation cohorts, the classifier was reported to diagnose cytomegalovirus status with high specificity and sensitivity. A group of highly shared sequence variants was considered likely to be a technical artifact of the sequencing pipeline. In this cohort, only TCR beta chains were sequenced, and detectable features were limited by the absence of alpha or paired-chain data. In a later analysis, HLA-associated TCR beta chains were found to be more clonally expanded and to have lower generation probabilities than equally common non-associated chains. A further reported finding was that TCR beta sequences accurately predicted the HLA-A and HLA-B alleles for most subjects in the first cohort. In a later analysis, TCR association rates were found to vary across HLA loci, with the most associated TCRs seen for DRB1 alleles and the fewest for HLA-C alleles. Most CMV-associated TCR beta chains appeared to be HLA-restricted in a later analysis, and the HLA associations seemed to be driven largely by CMV exposure. An earlier analysis of approximately 570 of the donors showed that most TCR beta V segments appeared in productive rearrangements either about 87% or about 30% of the time, which broadly matched IMGT annotations. A later analysis reported that several top co-occurrence clusters appeared linked to parvovirus B19, influenza, CMV and Epstein-Barr virus. Correlated functional status among segregating V segments might be attributable to linkage disequilibrium, but an unknown experimental factor could not be ruled out. Compared with the 666-donor mean, donors in an Asian-associated ancestry cluster had fewer N-insertions in productive TCRs, according to a later genetic analysis. Because counts were too low, around 17 rarely observed V segments, including chromosome 9 orphons, were left out of the earlier analysis of 587 of the donors. Sequencing depth was assumed to be roughly uniform across donors in the presence/absence analyses, though that assumption may not hold. In the study, around 160 TCR beta chains were listed as associated with cytomegalovirus. The only immune exposure information available for the cohort was CMV serostatus. Some IMGT-functional V segments, including TRBV6-2 and TRBV6-3, could not be told apart with the 87-base-pair reads, so those segments were excluded. Assigning TCR associations to individual alleles was difficult when HLA alleles, especially DR and DQ, strongly co-occurred. The authors suggested that the approach could potentially be extended to other disease states and immunological phenotypes. Most TCR sequences were observed very rarely across donors, whereas some public TCRs were present in many individuals. In vitro tests confirmed that a few of the cytomegalovirus-associated TCR beta chains recognize cytomegalovirus antigens.

The cohort comprised fewer than 750 healthy bone marrow donors. At the time of sampling, all cohort members were nominally healthy, though unrecorded immune exposures were likely present. The donor was CMV seropositive and belonged to the group of 250 to 300 seropositive cohort members. A peripheral blood sample was collected from each donor, and TCR beta sequencing was performed on peripheral blood mononuclear cells. Genomic DNA extraction from the blood cell samples was performed with the Qiagen DNeasy Blood Extraction Kit. The clonotype was recovered from a man aged 60 to 75 in good health and CMV-seropositive. This sequence uses TRBV19 and TRBJ1-5, and TRBD1 aligns with 12 junction nucleotides. Sequenced: PBMCs. DNA sequence: TGTGCCAGTAAGGCGGGACAGGGGGCTGAGTATAGCAATCAGCCCCAGCATTTT. This translates into CASKAGQGAEYSNQPQHF.